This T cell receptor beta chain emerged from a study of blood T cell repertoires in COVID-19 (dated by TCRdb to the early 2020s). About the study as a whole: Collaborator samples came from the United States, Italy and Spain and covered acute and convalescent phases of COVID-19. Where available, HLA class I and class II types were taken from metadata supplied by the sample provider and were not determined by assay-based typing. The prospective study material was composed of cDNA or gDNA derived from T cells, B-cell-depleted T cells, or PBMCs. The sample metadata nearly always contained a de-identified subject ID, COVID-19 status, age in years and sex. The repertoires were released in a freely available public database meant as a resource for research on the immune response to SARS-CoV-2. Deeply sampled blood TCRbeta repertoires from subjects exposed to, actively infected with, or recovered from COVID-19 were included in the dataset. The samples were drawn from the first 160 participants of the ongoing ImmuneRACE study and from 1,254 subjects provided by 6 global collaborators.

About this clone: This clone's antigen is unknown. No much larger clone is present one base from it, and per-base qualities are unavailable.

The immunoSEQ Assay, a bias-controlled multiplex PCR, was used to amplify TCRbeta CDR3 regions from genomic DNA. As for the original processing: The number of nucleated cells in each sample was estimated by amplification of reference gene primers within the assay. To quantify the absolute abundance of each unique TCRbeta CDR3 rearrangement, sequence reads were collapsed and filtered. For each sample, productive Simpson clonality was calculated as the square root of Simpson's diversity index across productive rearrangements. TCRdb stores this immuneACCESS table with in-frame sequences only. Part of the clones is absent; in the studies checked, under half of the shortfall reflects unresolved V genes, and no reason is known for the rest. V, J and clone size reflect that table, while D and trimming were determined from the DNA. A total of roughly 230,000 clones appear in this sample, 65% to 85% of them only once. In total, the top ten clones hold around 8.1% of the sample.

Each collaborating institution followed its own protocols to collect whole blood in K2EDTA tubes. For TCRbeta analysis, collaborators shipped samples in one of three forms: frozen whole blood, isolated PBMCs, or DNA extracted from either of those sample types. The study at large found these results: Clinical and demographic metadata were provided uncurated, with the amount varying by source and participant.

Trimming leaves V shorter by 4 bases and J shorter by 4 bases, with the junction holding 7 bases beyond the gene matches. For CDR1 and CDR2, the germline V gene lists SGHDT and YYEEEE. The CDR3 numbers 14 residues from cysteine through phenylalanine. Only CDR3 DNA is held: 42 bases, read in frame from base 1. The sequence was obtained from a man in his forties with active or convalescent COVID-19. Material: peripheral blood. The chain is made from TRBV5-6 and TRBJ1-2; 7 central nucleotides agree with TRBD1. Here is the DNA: TGTGCCAGCAGCCAACAGGACAGGATCTATGGCTACACCTTC. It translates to CASSQQDRIYGYTF. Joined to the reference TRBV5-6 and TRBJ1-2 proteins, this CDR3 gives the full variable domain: DAGVTQSPTHLIKTRGQQVTLRCSPKSGHDTVSWYQQALGQGPQFIFQYYEEEERQRGNFPDRFSGHQFPNYSSELNVNALLLGDSALYLCASSQQDRIYGYTFGSGTRLTVV.